These T cell receptor beta chains were read from a single sample in a study of control samples from healthy donors and cancer patients. Profiling relied on immunoSEQ multiplex PCR, and the TCRdb table lists in-frame clones only, not all of them. The sample carries roughly 200,000 clones, about 94% recorded once. Sequencing was performed on blood. Receptors were obtained from a man aged 45-60 years in good health. Both conserved end residues are trimmed from each CDR3.

J gene | V gene | CDR3 protein
TRBJ2-5 | TRBV5-4 | ASSGTTASGGGTQY
TRBJ1-2 | TRBV20-1 | SARDVYGYT
TRBJ1-2 | TRBV28 | ASSLVGASGYT
TRBJ1-2 | TRBV5-1 | ASSLDRQGYT
TRBJ2-3 | TRBV18 | ASSPILGRRADTQY
TRBJ2-7 | TRBV28 | ASRWIGTGSPYEQY
TRBJ1-6 | TRBV5-4 | ASSLGRGSLSPLH
TRBJ1-3 | TRBV7-9 | ASSLTGAGNTIY
TRBJ2-3 | TRBV3-1/TRBV3-2 | ASSQDRGAKTDTQY
TRBJ1-1 | TRBV20-1 | SAARNTEAF
TRBJ1-1 | TRBV12-3/TRBV12-4 | ASSLNRDSRKI
TRBJ1-6 | TRBV2 | ASSLRGYDSPLH
TRBJ1-1 | TRBV27 | ASSMRGTEAF
TRBJ1-2 | TRBV6-1 | ASSEPQGRWGYT
TRBJ2-1 | TRBV5-1 | ASSLSYRGSSYNEQF
TRBJ1-2 | TRBV7-9 | ASSLSQGQVNYGYT
TRBJ2-5 | TRBV5-1 | ASSLAPLRQGAFETQY
TRBJ2-1 | TRBV11-3 | ASSLYSGVGNEQF
TRBJ1-1 | TRBV14 | ASSLIGVATEAF